These T cell receptor beta chains were read from a single sample in a study of blood T cell repertoires in COVID-19. Some clones are missing from TCRdb's copy, which holds only in-frame ones; the method was immunoSEQ multiplex PCR. The sample yields around 300,000 clones, 75% to 90% seen once. Sequencing was carried out using peripheral blood. These receptors all stem from a woman under 40 with active or convalescent COVID-19. CDR3s include the opening cysteine and the closing phenylalanine or tryptophan. The D gene is left open where the match is weak. Size is stated for part of the rows, as once, few or many counts, or as a class when the clone is expanded.

j_call d_call clone_size v_call cdr3_aa cdr3_nt
TRBJ2-3 TRBD2 NA TRBV9 CASSVGWVAGGSLDTQYF TGTGCCAGCAGCGTAGGGTGGGTAGCGGGGGGTTCCCTAGATACGCAGTATTTT
TRBJ1-1 NA NA TRBV6-5 CASSYLTGLRFGAFF TGTGCCAGCAGTTATCTCACAGGGCTACGCTTCGGAGCTTTCTTT
TRBJ2-7 NA few TRBV12-3/TRBV12-4 CASSLGRAVEQYF TGTGCCAGCAGTTTAGGCAGGGCGGTCGAGCAGTACTTC
TRBJ2-3 NA NA TRBV19 CASSIVGGPADTQYF TGTGCCAGTAGTATAGTGGGGGGGCCGGCAGATACGCAGTATTTT
TRBJ2-2 NA NA TRBV2 CASSEPRANTGELFF TGTGCCAGCAGTGAACCAAGAGCGAACACCGGGGAGCTGTTTTTT
TRBJ2-2 NA NA TRBV11-3 CASSLSGLLGELFF TGTGCCAGCAGCCTCTCCGGACTACTCGGGGAGCTGTTTTTT
TRBJ1-1 TRBD1 NA TRBV19 CASSIGTGRSWTEAFF TGTGCCAGTAGTATCGGGACAGGGCGGAGCTGGACTGAAGCTTTCTTT
TRBJ2-3 TRBD2 NA TRBV5-1 CASTLTSGGATDTQYF TGCGCCAGCACCCTGACTAGCGGGGGGGCCACAGATACGCAGTATTTT
TRBJ1-1 NA NA TRBV4-1 CASSRSGDLSAEAFF TGCGCCAGCAGCCGATCAGGGGATCTGAGCGCTGAAGCTTTCTTT
TRBJ2-2 TRBD2 NA TRBV20-1 CSASGLAGWTGELFF TGCAGTGCTAGTGGGCTAGCGGGGTGGACCGGGGAGCTGTTTTTT
TRBJ2-6 TRBD1 NA TRBV6-5 CASSYSRGRGANVLTF TGTGCCAGCAGTTACTCGAGGGGGCGTGGGGCCAACGTCCTGACTTTC
TRBJ1-2 NA NA TRBV6-5 CASSYSISSSGYTF TGTGCCAGCAGTTACTCCATTTCCAGTTCTGGCTACACCTTC
TRBJ1-4 TRBD1 few TRBV9 CASSDRGTGSEKLFF TGTGCCAGCAGCGACCGAGGGACAGGGAGTGAAAAACTGTTTTTT
TRBJ2-2 TRBD2 NA TRBV19 CASSLAGGIGELFF TGTGCCAGTAGTTTAGCGGGGGGTATCGGGGAGCTGTTTTTT
TRBJ2-7 TRBD2 many TRBV6-2/TRBV6-3 CASSKSGGHYEQYF TGTGCCAGCAGTAAGAGCGGGGGGCATTACGAGCAGTACTTC
TRBJ1-5 TRBD1 NA TRBV7-2 CASSPQGVGGDDQPQHF TGTGCCAGCAGCCCGCAGGGGGTCGGGGGCGATGATCAGCCCCAGCATTTT
TRBJ1-1 NA NA TRBV28 CASSLVEPNTEAFF TGTGCCAGCAGTTTGGTGGAGCCGAACACTGAAGCTTTCTTT
TRBJ1-1 NA few TRBV2 CASKVVGGTEAFF TGTGCCAGTAAGGTGGTCGGGGGCACTGAAGCTTTCTTT
TRBJ2-3 TRBD2 NA TRBV6-5 CASSSRLAEDTQYF TGTGCCAGCAGTTCGCGACTAGCGGAAGATACGCAGTATTTT
TRBJ1-2 NA NA TRBV9 CASSVAGEGYGYTF TGTGCCAGCAGCGTAGCCGGGGAAGGCTATGGCTACACCTTC
TRBJ2-7 NA NA TRBV30 CAWSGQFSYEQYF TGTGCCTGGAGTGGACAGTTCTCCTACGAGCAGTACTTC
TRBJ1-2 NA NA TRBV5-1 CASSVGDGVQGRLNRNGYTF TGCGCCAGCAGCGTTGGTGATGGGGTGCAGGGGCGTCTAAATAGAAATGGCTACACCTTC
TRBJ2-2 TRBD2 NA TRBV6-5 CATRPGGQWELFF TGTGCCACCCGGCCGGGAGGCCAATGGGAGCTGTTTTTT
TRBJ2-2 TRBD1 NA TRBV7-9 CASSFQGAGELFF TGTGCCAGCAGCTTCCAGGGGGCCGGGGAGCTGTTTTTT
TRBJ1-3 NA NA TRBV6-5 CAAQDNSGNTIYF TGTGCCGCTCAGGACAACTCTGGAAACACCATATATTTT
TRBJ2-1 TRBD2 NA TRBV9 CASSVDGLADNEQFF TGTGCCAGCAGCGTAGACGGACTAGCGGACAATGAGCAGTTCTTC
TRBJ2-3 NA NA TRBV25-1 CASSDRRLPGADTQYF TGTGCCAGCAGTGACCGCCGACTGCCCGGGGCAGATACGCAGTATTTT
TRBJ2-5 NA few TRBV7-9 CASSPPGGKETQYF TGTGCCAGCAGCCCCCCTGGGGGGAAAGAGACCCAGTACTTC
TRBJ2-7 NA NA TRBV6-2/TRBV6-3 CASSYSELDQFSYEQYF TGTGCCAGCAGTTACTCGGAGTTAGACCAGTTCTCCTACGAGCAGTACTTC
TRBJ1-6 NA NA TRBV9 CASSPPGSYNSPLHF TGTGCCAGCAGCCCCCCAGGCTCCTATAATTCACCCCTCCACTTT
TRBJ1-2 TRBD1 NA TRBV5-6 CASSPGDRGLPGYTF TGTGCCAGCAGCCCGGGCGACAGGGGGCTGCCTGGCTACACCTTC
TRBJ2-1 NA NA TRBV28 CASTTVTGRGSYNEQFF TGTGCCAGCACCACCGTCACAGGGCGGGGGTCCTACAATGAGCAGTTCTTC
TRBJ1-6 TRBD1 NA TRBV5-6 CASSLEGQGYSPLHF TGTGCCAGCAGCTTGGAAGGACAGGGTTATTCACCCCTCCACTTT
TRBJ1-4 NA NA TRBV24-1 CATFSGKGEKLFF TGTGCCACCTTTTCAGGGAAGGGCGAAAAACTGTTTTTT
TRBJ1-6 NA few TRBV30 CAWTQGFQRNSPLHF TGTGCCTGGACCCAGGGATTTCAACGTAATTCACCCCTCCACTTT